Listed below are T cell receptor beta chains from one sample, sequenced in a study of blood T cells in healthy people across ages. TCRdb passed the 5' RACE reads through MiXCR, listing each CDR3 protein once. In the table there are 1.5 million to 1.9 million distinct CDR3 sequences, less than 45% of which are singletons. The specimen was blood. These receptors all stem from a woman between 18 and 30 years old in good health. Each CDR3 is given with its conserved first and last residue. D genes are given only for firm matches. Size is omitted from some rows. Given values are once, few, many or a class for expanded clones.

TRBJ1-5	16	NA	TRBV20-1	NA	TGCAGTGCCTATGGAATGGGTCTGACCCGCTATCAGCCCAAGCATTTT	CSAYGMGLTRYQPKHF
TRBJ2-1	16	few	TRBV11-2	NA	TGTGCCAGCAGATTACTTCAGGGATTCTCCTACAATGAGCAGTTCTTC	CASRLLQGFSYNEQFF
TRBJ2-1	17	NA	TRBV27	TRBD2	TGTGCCAGCAGTCCCATCCTTGGGGGGGTATGGTTAGGTGAGCAGTTCTTC	CASSPILGGVWLGEQFF
TRBJ1-6	20	NA	TRBV7-2	NA	TGTGCCAGCAGCCCTCAAAAAGACTCAGGGAGAGGTTCCTATAATTCACCCCTCCACTTT	CASSPQKDSGRGSYNSPLHF
TRBJ1-5	13	NA	TRBV3-1	NA	TGTGCCAGCAGCCAGGGAAACGGTCAGCCCCAGCATTTT	CASSQGNGQPQHF
TRBJ1-2	16	few	TRBV20-1	NA	TGCAGTGCTGAAACCCCACGGGATTCAGGACTCTATGGCTACACCTTC	CSAETPRDSGLYGYTF
TRBJ2-7	14	NA	TRBV5-4	NA	TGTGCCAGCAGATCACGTCAGGGGAACCACGAGCAGTACTTC	CASRSRQGNHEQYF
TRBJ1-3	14	few	TRBV2	NA	TGTGCCAGCAGTGTCGTGAGCTCTGGAAACACCATATATTTT	CASSVVSSGNTIYF
TRBJ2-7	15	NA	TRBV20-1	TRBD1	TGCAGTGCTACTTCGTCCTGGGACAGAGCCTACGAGCAGTACTTC	CSATSSWDRAYEQYF
TRBJ2-7	13	NA	TRBV20-1	TRBD2	TGCAGTGCGTGGACTAGCCCCAAGAATGAGCAGTACTTC	CSAWTSPKNEQYF
TRBJ1-2	12	few	TRBV9	NA	TGTGCCAGCAAGTCATCCGCCACCGGCTACACCTTC	CASKSSATGYTF
TRBJ1-2	13	many	TRBV12-3/TRBV12-4	NA	TGTGCCAGCAGCAAAGGGACACTCCCGGGCTACACCTTC	CASSKGTLPGYTF
TRBJ2-5	15	few	TRBV10-3	TRBD2	TGTGCCATCAGTGATAGGACGGGGGGGCAAGAGACCCAGTACTTC	CAISDRTGGQETQYF
TRBJ2-3	18	NA	TRBV15	TRBD2	TGTGCCACCAGCAGAGAACCTCTACTAGCGGGAGTCCCAGATACGCAGTATTTT	CATSREPLLAGVPDTQYF
TRBJ2-7	12	many	TRBV4-3	NA	TGCGCCAGCAGTCCGCCATCGGGCGAGCAGTACTTC	CASSPPSGEQYF
TRBJ2-7	13	NA	TRBV10-3	TRBD2	TGTGCCATCAGTGCTAGCGGACCCTACGAGCAGTACTTC	CAISASGPYEQYF
TRBJ2-2	13	few	TRBV7-8	NA	TGTGCCAGCAGCTTATTCGTGACCGGGGAGCTGTTTTTT	CASSLFVTGELFF